Presented here are 20 T cell receptor beta chains from one specimen sequenced in a study of blood T cell repertoires in COVID-19. Data came from immunoSEQ multiplex PCR; TCRdb stores just in-frame clones and leaves some out. This sample yields around 240,000 clones, of which 70% to 90% are seen a single time; approximately 2% belongs to the top ten. What was sequenced was PBMCs or T cells enriched from blood (not recorded which). The receptors come from a woman aged 45-60 years who had recovered from COVID-19.

V usage is TRBV14 and J usage is TRBJ1-1; the match to TRBD1 covers 8 bases. In germline, CDR1 is SGHDN, CDR2 FVKESK. Germline trimming cut 5 bases from V and 5 bases from J; bases unmatched to any gene: 19. This CDR3 comprises 18 residues. Here the CDR3 reads CASSAALSGGVEVTEAFF. The CDR3 DNA reads as TGTGCCAGCAGCGCCGCACTTTCAGGGGGCGTCGAGGTGACTGAAGCTTTCTTT. Together with reference TRBV14 and TRBJ1-1, the CDR3 gives the full variable domain: EAGVTQFPSHSVIEKGQTVTLRCDPISGHDNLYWYRRVMGKEIKFLLHFVKESKQDESGMPNNRFLAERTGGTYSTLKVQPAELEDSGVYFCASSAALSGGVEVTEAFFGQGTRLTVV.

The V and J genes are TRBV2 and TRBJ1-6; 11 nucleotides line up with TRBD1. Germline V CDR1 and CDR2: SNHLY, FYNNEI. V lost 6 bases and J lost 3; bases outside the gene matches: 13. CDR3 length: 19 residues. The CDR3 loop is CASREDRGRVRNYNSPLHF. The CDR3 DNA follows: TGTGCCAGCAGAGAGGACAGGGGGCGTGTTAGGAACTATAATTCACCCCTCCACTTT.

This chain joins TRBV24-1 and TRBJ2-7, with 9 positions matching TRBD2. Germline V gene sequence: CDR1 KGHDR, CDR2 SFDVKD. The CDR3 is 14 residues long. The V segment lost 4 bases and the J segment 2 bases; nucleotides outside the gene matches: 2. The CDR3, as DNA: TGTGCCACCAGTGAAGGCGGGAGGGCCTACGAGCAGTACTTC. Amino acid sequence: CATSEGGRAYEQYF.

This clone is classed as large (0.1 to 1%). This chain joins TRBV4-1 and TRBJ1-5; 8 bases map to TRBD1. The CDR3 is made up of 15 amino acids. CDR1 is MGHRA and CDR2 is YSYEKL in the germline V gene. Germline trimming cut 5 bases from V and 4 bases from J; bases unmatched to any gene: 7. CDR3 DNA: TGCGCCAGCAGCTCCGGACAGGGTGAGAATCAGCCCCAGCATTTT. The encoded protein is CASSSGQGENQPQHF.

Written as DNA, the CDR3 is TGTGCCAGCAGTGGCGGGGCTAACCCGAACACCGGGGAGCTGTTTTTT. Translation gives CASSGGANPNTGELFF. V and J are TRBV2 and TRBJ2-2, with D perhaps TRBD2 (6 bases). The germline V gene encodes CDR1 SNHLY and CDR2 FYNNEI. V was trimmed by 4 bases and J by 0 bases, leaving 12 bases between them. This CDR3 is built from 16 residues.

This chain joins TRBV7-6 and TRBJ1-3; perhaps TRBD1 as D (5 bases). V lost 4 bases and J 2 bases, leaving 15 bases between the germline ends. The CDR3 consists of 16 residues. Germline CDR1 and CDR2: SGHVS and FNYEAQ. The CDR3, as DNA: TGTGCCAGCAGCTCCGCGGGGGTAGCAACTGGAAACACCATATATTTT. This encodes CASSSAGVATGNTIYF.

The chain couples TRBV4-1 to TRBJ2-2; the match to TRBD2 covers 11 bases. Per germline, CDR1 MGHRA and CDR2 YSYEKL. CDR3 length: 17 residues. The V gene end was trimmed by 2 bases and the J gene end by 5 bases; junction bases not matched to a gene: 7. This chain's CDR3 is CASSQLLAGVQTGELFF. In DNA form, the CDR3 reads TGCGCCAGCAGCCAATTACTAGCGGGAGTACAAACCGGGGAGCTGTTTTTT.

This clone is a singleton in its sample. V and J are TRBV2 and TRBJ2-1, with TRBD1 matching over 12 bases. The V and J ends lost 2 bases and 8 bases, in that order; junction bases with no gene match: 10. The CDR3 totals 17 residues. Germline CDR1 reads SNHLY; CDR2 reads FYNNEI. The CDR3 DNA reads TGTGCCAGCAGTGAACTGGGACGGGACAGGGGGCTCTATGAGCAGTTCTTC. This encodes CASSELGRDRGLYEQFF.

The CDR3 nucleotides are TGTGCCAGCAGTTTAGGCCCCCTCGACAGTTATGGCTACACCTTC. It specifies CASSLGPLDSYGYTF. V usage is TRBV28 and J usage is TRBJ1-2, with TRBD1 as a possible D gene (5 bases). Trimming stripped 2 bases from V and 5 bases from J, with 15 bases between. The length of the CDR3 is 15 residues. Germline CDR1 and CDR2: MDHEN and SYDVKM.

This rearrangement joins TRBV5-1 to TRBJ1-2; 9 bases are shared with TRBD1. V was clipped by 4 bases and J by 5 bases; unmatched bases: 9. This CDR3 has 15 amino acids. The germline V gene has CDR1 SGHRS and CDR2 YFSETQ. The CDR3 DNA is TGCGCCAGCAGCCCCCGGGACAGGGTAGTTTATGGCTACACCTTC. Its translation is CASSPRDRVVYGYTF.

The chain combines TRBV27 with TRBJ2-1; tentative D call: TRBD1 (7 bases). V lost 0 bases, J lost 6 bases, and 30 bases lay in between. The CDR3 has 21 amino acids. The germline gives CDR1 MNHEY, CDR2 SMNVEV (reference sequence). The CDR3 bases are TGTGCCAGCAGTTTATCGGGTGGGTTTGGAGGGGGCTTTCGACTAGTCAATGAGCAGTTCTTC. It is translated as CASSLSGGFGGGFRLVNEQFF.

This clone occurred a few times. The rearrangement joins TRBV7-9 to TRBJ1-1, with 9 bases fitting TRBD1. V dropped 5 bases and J dropped 10; count of bases not matched to a gene: 8. The CDR3 is 13 residues long. Per the germline V gene, CDR1 is SEHNR and CDR2 is FQNEAQ (reference sequence). CDR3 in amino acids: CASSPGTGSLAFF. In DNA, the CDR3 is TGTGCCAGCAGCCCGGGGACAGGGAGCTTAGCTTTCTTT.

This clone has just a few counts. CDR3 DNA sequence: TGTGCCAGCAGCCAAGATTCGACTAGCGGGCTGCAAGAGACCCAGTACTTC. Translation: CASSQDSTSGLQETQYF. The chain recombines TRBV3-1 (or the pseudogene TRBV3-2) with TRBJ2-5; 10 nucleotides align to TRBD2. Germline values: CDR1 LGHDT, CDR2 YNNKEL (reference sequence). This CDR3 comprises 17 residues. The J segment lost 2 bases and the V segment lost 0 bases, leaving 6 bases of the junction unmatched.

This chain links TRBV11-2 with TRBJ2-7; TRBD2 aligns across 8 bases. CDR3 size: 16 residues. After removal of 5 bases from V and 2 bases from J, the junction contained 11 bases not matched to a gene. Germline CDR1 and CDR2: SGHAT and FQNNGV. CDR3 in amino acids: CASSLRGGVSAYEQYF. The DNA for the CDR3 is TGTGCCAGCAGCCTCCGGGGGGGGGTCTCAGCCTACGAGCAGTACTTC.

The chain joins TRBV5-1 to TRBJ2-7; a weak D match, TRBD1 (7 bases). Germline CDR1 SGHRS, CDR2 YFSETQ. This CDR3 comprises 15 residues. V lost 2 bases and J lost 4, with 16 bases in between. For the CDR3, the DNA is TGCGCCAGCAGCTTCGGACAGGTAGGGACTTACGAGCAGTACTTC. Its translation is CASSFGQVGTYEQYF. The full variable domain, in which reference TRBV5-1 and TRBJ2-7 provide the parts outside the CDR3, is KAGVTQTPRYLIKTRGQQVTLSCSPISGHRSVSWYQQTPGQGLQFLFEYFSETQRNKGNFPGRFSGRQFSNSRSEMNVSTLELGDSALYLCASSFGQVGTYEQYFGPGTRLTVT.

The V gene is TRBV28, the J gene TRBJ2-1, with 7 bases lining up with TRBD2. Germline values: CDR1 MDHEN, CDR2 SYDVKM. The length of the CDR3 is 15 residues. The ends lost 8 bases at V and 10 bases at J; junction bases unmatched: 17. The CDR3 bases are TGTGCCAGCGAAAGTGGGGGGGAGGGACGGAGCGAGCAGTTCTTC. Encoded protein: CASESGGEGRSEQFF. Full variable domain (outside the CDR3, taken from reference TRBV28 and TRBJ2-1): DVKVTQSSRYLVKRTGEKVFLECVQDMDHENMFWYRQDPGLGLRLIYFSYDVKMKEKGDIPEGYSVSREKKERFSLILESASTNQTSMYLCASESGGEGRSEQFFGPGTRLTVL.

This clone is a singleton in its sample. This chain connects TRBV28 to TRBJ2-3; possibly TRBD2 for D (6 bases). The CDR3 length is 14 residues. V was pared by 3 bases and J by 0 bases, with 7 bases between. Germline loops: CDR1 MDHEN, CDR2 SYDVKM. CDR3 loop: CASSFGLSTDTQYF. The CDR3 DNA sequence: TGTGCCAGCAGTTTTGGACTAAGCACAGATACGCAGTATTTT.

The genes are TRBV29-1 and TRBJ2-7; TRBD1 agrees at 8 bases. Germline values: CDR1 SQVTM, CDR2 ANQGSEA. This CDR3 comprises 12 residues. Trimming took 4 bases from V and 1 from J; bases not matched to a gene: 0. The CDR3 DNA is TGCAGCGTTGGGGACAGGTCCTACGAGCAGTACTTC. This sequence encodes CSVGDRSYEQYF.

The chain combines TRBV27 with TRBJ2-1; 10 bases agree with TRBD2. This CDR3 contains 18 residues. The germline V gene encodes CDR1 MNHEY and CDR2 SMNVEV (reference sequence). V lost 2 bases and J lost 7; bases outside the gene matches: 14. The CDR3 nucleotides read TGTGCCAGCAGTTTACGGGGGCTAGGGACTAGCGTAAGAAATGAGCAGTTCTTC. It translates to CASSLRGLGTSVRNEQFF.

The chain uses TRBV29-1 and TRBJ1-3; D is ambiguous. Germline CDR1 SQVTM, CDR2 ANQGSEA. CDR3 size: 12 residues. V was cut by 3 bases and J by 0 bases, with 3 bases left in between. In nucleotides, the CDR3 is TGCAGCGTTGAGTACTCTGGAAACACCATATATTTT. Translation: CSVEYSGNTIYF. Variable domain in full (rest from reference TRBV29-1 and TRBJ1-3): SAVISQKPSRDICQRGTSLTIQCQVDSQVTMMFWYRQQPGQSLTLIATANQGSEATYESGFVIDKFPISRPNLTFSTLTVSNMSPEDSSIYLCSVEYSGNTIYFGEGSWLTVV.